Given below is one TCR beta chain in context. Its antigen is unknown. Nothing much larger sits one base from this clone, and base qualities are not available. TCRbeta CDR3 regions were amplified from genomic DNA by means of the immunoSEQ Assay, a bias-controlled multiplex PCR. The source study handled its data this way. Nucleated cell counts per sample were estimated from amplification of reference gene primers within the assay. To quantify the absolute abundance of each unique TCRbeta CDR3 rearrangement, sequence reads were collapsed and filtered. Productive Simpson clonality was computed per sample as the square root of Simpson's diversity index over productive rearrangements. TCRdb retrieved this table from immuneACCESS and kept in-frame rearrangements only. Not all clones are present; in checked studies, unresolved V genes account for under half, and no reason is known for the remainder. That table gives V, J and clone size, and the DNA gave D and trimming. The table for this sample lists about 250,000 clones; around 88% of them were counted only once. The top ten constitute 1.3% to 1.5% of the sample.

The data were taken from a study of blood T cell repertoires in COVID-19 (dated by TCRdb to about 2020). Turning to the overall study: Samples covering the acute and convalescent phases of COVID-19 were provided by collaborators in the United States, Italy and Spain. A freely available public database, intended as a resource for researchers studying the immune response to SARS-CoV-2, is where the repertoires were released. Samples were obtained from the ongoing ImmuneRACE study (first 160 participants) and from 950 to 1,500 subjects provided by 6 global collaborators. Where HLA class I and class II types were available, the types were taken from metadata supplied by the sample provider, not from assay-based typing. Subjects who had been exposed to COVID-19, were actively infected with it, or had recovered from it provided the deeply sampled blood TCRbeta repertoires that made up the dataset. The sample metadata nearly always contained a de-identified subject ID, COVID-19 status, age in years and sex. The material from the prospective study consisted of cDNA or gDNA derived from T cells, B-cell-depleted T cells, or PBMCs. Here is what the overall study found, with its caveats: The quantity of clinical and demographic metadata differed by source and by participant and was supplied without curation.

Whole blood was collected in K2EDTA tubes by collaborating institutions according to the institutions' own protocols. For TCRbeta analysis, collaborators shipped samples as frozen whole blood, isolated PBMCs, or DNA extracted from either of those sample types. This receptor was taken from a man older than 75 with acute or convalescent COVID-19. The sample was peripheral blood.

Here is the DNA: TGTGCCAGCAGTTATCGTCAGGCTAATTCACCCCTCCACTTT. This gives the protein CASSYRQANSPLHF. The V gene is TRBV6-5 and the J gene is TRBJ1-6; there is no confident call for the D gene. According to the germline V gene, CDR1 reads MNHEY and CDR2 reads SVGAGI. The cysteine opens and the phenylalanine closes a CDR3 of 14 amino acids. The retained sequence is limited to the CDR3, 42 bases, with the frame set at the first base. Relative to germline, V is 3 bases shorter and J is 6 bases shorter, with 9 bases between their ends.